The entry below gives a single TCR beta chain sequence along with its context. Its antigen remains unidentified. Base qualities are not recorded, but no much larger clone differs from it by a single base. The data are from a study of CD8+ T cells in alopecia areata (dated by TCRdb to about 2018). Regarding the study in general: High-throughput TCRbeta sequencing was used to examine T cell clonal expansion in alopecia areata in both the C3H/HeJ mouse model and human patients. TCRbeta CDR3 regions were amplified by immunoSEQ multiplex PCR with 35 Vbeta forward and 13 Jbeta reverse primers. Scalp tissue and sorted CD4+ and CD8+ peripheral blood T cells from patchy and totalis/universalis alopecia areata patients and from healthy controls were covered by human TCRbeta sequencing. Clonality in the scalp was compared among normal scalp (n=4), patchy alopecia areata scalp (n=8), and alopecia totalis/universalis scalp (n=8). RNA was obtained with the PAXgene miRNA kit for fixed scalp, the miRNeasy kit for PBMCs, and the RNeasy kit for mouse skin.

Libraries were constructed by the immunoSEQ multiplex PCR assay. RNA was extracted from all samples and reverse transcribed into cDNA, which served as template for TCR sequencing. SuperScript III was used to make first-strand cDNA, primed with a 2:1 mix of oligo-dT and random hexamers. Amplification bias was assessed with a synthetic immune receptor repertoire, and residual bias was removed computationally. Turning to the authors' computational methods: Raw reads were preprocessed for error removal, and CDR3 was defined according to IMGT conventions as running from the conserved cysteine to phenylalanine. Clonality was computed as 1 minus the Shannon entropy, with the entropy normalized by log2 of the number of productive unique TCRs. Whether scalp clones were CD4 or CD8 was inferred by matching scalp TCRbeta sequences against CD4 and CD8 repertoires sorted from blood. TCRdb obtained this table from immuneACCESS and retained in-frame rearrangements with V and J assigned. These tables miss some clones; where compared with another copy, unresolved V genes account for less than half of the shortfall, and the remainder is unexplained. V and J calls plus clone size are reproduced from that table; the DNA served to infer D and trimming. The sample includes 100,000 to 120,000 clones, with around 55% observed a single time. The top ten hold under 25% of the sample.

PBMCs were isolated by density centrifugation and stained for CD3, CD4 and CD8, after which CD4+ and CD8+ T cells were sorted on a FACSAria. Scalp biopsies and blood samples were obtained from unaffected controls. Trimming costs V 3 bases and J 0 bases, and their ends lie 19 bases apart. The CDR1 and CDR2 encoded by the germline V gene (reference sequence) are SEHNR and FQNEAQ. From the cysteine through the phenylalanine, the CDR3 covers 18 amino acids. Just CDR3 DNA is preserved here, 54 bases in frame from base 1. Study-level results and caveats: Compared with normal scalp, lesional scalp, particularly in alopecia totalis/universalis, had higher clonality and more expanded CD8+ clones, which suggests antigenic drive. TCR sequences shared between patients were less clear than in mice, possibly partly because of HLA diversity in the patient population. Resident alphabeta T cells in normal human skin are also sequenced, complicating scalp TCR repertoire analysis, unlike mouse skin dominated by gammadelta T cells.

The V and J segments used are TRBV7-9 and TRBJ2-3; TRBD2 is a weak D gene call, 5 bases matching. The sequence was obtained from a human donor in good health. Sequencing was performed on CD8+ T cells sorted from blood. The CDR3 has the sequence CASSFTDRTGISTDTQYF. In nucleotide form, the sequence is TGTGCCAGCAGCTTCACCGACCGAACCGGGATTAGCACAGATACGCAGTATTTT.